This TCR beta chain was captured by sequencing in a study of T-cell reconstitution after alpha-beta-depleted transplantation in children. With regard to this clonotype: Its antigen is not identified.

CDR1 is SGHRS and CDR2 is YFSETQ in the germline V gene. V shed 4 bases and J 7 bases; nucleotides not matched to a gene: 6. This CDR3 spans 15 amino acids. A library of TCRbeta sequences, prepared with unique molecular identifiers, was generated. One entry per CDR3 protein, called by TCRdb with MiXCR from the PCR reads. The sample holds around 440,000 distinct CDR3 sequences; around 15% are singletons and the top ten take about 32%. Study-level findings and limits: Recipient T cells and thymic progenitors that survived were the source of the high TCRbeta diversity seen at day 60 in some patients. T-cell numbers and diversity, one year after transplant, stemmed largely from T cells that were newly produced. Reportedly, only several hundred clones from non-depleted graft cells drove alpha-beta T-cell counts at about two months.

The clonotype comes from a boy younger than two who had a stem cell transplant for Wiskott-Aldrich syndrome, so the T cells may come from the graft donor. This rearrangement joins TRBV5-1 to TRBJ2-2; TRBD1 matches 11 bases. Sample: PBMCs, mostly from graft donor cells, taken 360 days after TCRalphabeta/CD19-depleted stem cell transplant. As DNA, the CDR3 is TGCGCCAGCAGCCCTGGACAGGGGGCTAGCGGGGAGCTGTTTTTT. Its translation is CASSPGQGASGELFF.